These 12 T cell receptor beta chains were sequenced from one sample in a study of T-cell reconstitution after alpha-beta-depleted transplantation in children. Unique molecular identifiers were built into the TCRbeta library. Using its own MiXCR run on the PCR reads, TCRdb lists one record per CDR3 protein. The table includes approximately 390,000 distinct CDR3 sequences, roughly 10% detected once. This specimen was PBMCs from the stem cell graft donor, taken from the stem cell graft. The receptors were sampled from a human donor who donated a stem cell graft to a child with acute myeloid leukemia.

The table lists this clonotype with a few counts. The chain combines TRBV10-3 with TRBJ2-5, with D maybe TRBD2 (5 bases). Looked up from germline, CDR1 is ENHRY and CDR2 is SYGVKD. This CDR3 region has 12 residues. V was shortened by 8 bases and J by 5 bases, with 12 bases between the two germline ends. The CDR3 here is CAIGSDGETQYF. The CDR3 DNA follows: TGTGCCATCGGGAGCGACGGTGAGACCCAGTACTTC.

This clonotype was seen only a few times. The chain links TRBV20-1 to TRBJ1-4, with TRBD1 identical over 7 bases. The CDR3 runs 13 residues. Germline CDR1 and CDR2: DFQATT and SNEGSKA (reference sequence). V lost 3 bases, J lost 5 bases, and 3 bases stayed unmatched. CDR3 nucleotide sequence: TGCAGTGCTAGTAGGGGGCTAAATGAAAAACTGTTTTTT. Amino acids: CSASRGLNEKLFF.

V usage is TRBV7-2 and J usage is TRBJ2-1, with 8 bases aligning to TRBD2. CDR3 length: 16 residues. Germline V lookup: CDR1 SGHTA, CDR2 FQGNSA. V was clipped by 1 base and J by 3 bases; unmatched bases: 5. The CDR3: CASSLVPSGYYNEQFF. DNA of the CDR3: TGTGCCAGCAGCTTAGTTCCTAGCGGGTACTACAATGAGCAGTTCTTC.

This clonotype was counted between two and nine times. This chain joins TRBV20-1 and TRBJ2-1; D gene unclear. Trimming took 3 bases from V and 0 from J, leaving 6 bases between them. The CDR3 has 13 amino acids. Germline-derived CDR1 and CDR2 are DFQATT and SNEGSKA (reference sequence). The CDR3 spells CSARRSSYNEQFF. The CDR3 bases are TGCAGTGCTAGGCGTTCCTCCTACAATGAGCAGTTCTTC.

The rearrangement links TRBV6-1 to TRBJ2-2; perhaps TRBD2 as D (6 bases). The length of the CDR3 is 16 residues. V was cut by 6 bases and J by 4 bases, with 18 bases left in between. From germline, CDR1 is MNHNS and CDR2 SASEGT. The CDR3 nucleotides are TGTGCCAGCAGCCCGGGTAGCGGTAAAGTCACCGGGGAGCTGTTTTTT. Translating gives CASSPGSGKVTGELFF.

This chain joins TRBV9 and TRBJ2-1; a possible D gene is TRBD2 (6 bases). Trimming removed 2 bases from V and 8 bases from J, with 20 bases in between. The CDR3 has 16 residues. Germline V gene data show CDR1 as SGDLS and CDR2 as YYNGEE. The CDR3 sequence is CASSVPNTAGRHEQFF. CDR3 coding DNA: TGTGCCAGCAGCGTTCCAAACACGGCGGGGCGGCATGAGCAGTTCTTC.

The V and J genes are TRBV5-8 and TRBJ2-3, with TRBD2 matching over 13 bases. V trimming: 3 bases; J trimming: 1 base; junction bases outside the gene matches: 5. Germline values: CDR1 SGHTS, CDR2 YDEGEE. The CDR3 totals 17 residues. In DNA, the CDR3 is TGTGCCAGCAGCTCGGGGACTAGCGGGGTTGGCACAGATACGCAGTATTTT. This sequence encodes CASSSGTSGVGTDTQYF. Filled out from reference TRBV5-8 and TRBJ2-3, the complete variable domain reads EAGVTQSPTHLIKTRGQQATLRCSPISGHTSVYWYQQALGLGLQFLLWYDEGEERNRGNFPPRFSGRQFPNYSSELNVNALELEDSALYLCASSSGTSGVGTDTQYFGPGTRLTVL.

The chain is built from TRBV7-2 and TRBJ2-3; 9 bases agree with TRBD2. Germline V gives CDR1 SGHTA, CDR2 FQGNSA. There are 16 residues in the CDR3. V was clipped by 1 base and J by 4 bases; unmatched bases: 6. The CDR3 sequence is CASSLVPTSGSDTQYF. As DNA, the CDR3 is TGTGCCAGCAGCTTAGTCCCGACTAGCGGTTCAGATACGCAGTATTTT.

The chain has TRBV5-1 and TRBJ2-3; 8 bases align to TRBD2. The CDR3 is 15 amino acids. CDR1 is SGHRS, CDR2 YFSETQ, per germline. J gave up 4 bases and V 1 base, and 5 bases lay outside the gene matches. The CDR3 sequence: CASSLISGVPDTQYF. The CDR3 DNA is TGCGCCAGCAGCTTGATTAGCGGGGTTCCAGATACGCAGTATTTT.

The chain is built from TRBV7-2 and TRBJ1-2, with 7 nucleotides matching TRBD1. This CDR3 has 13 residues. The ends lost 5 bases at V and 7 bases at J; junction bases unmatched: 7. The germline CDR1 and CDR2 sequences are SGHTA and FQGNSA. The CDR3 nucleotides read TGTGCCAGCAGCCCAACGGGACAGACTGGCTACACCTTC. The encoded protein is CASSPTGQTGYTF.

The chain carries TRBV18 and TRBJ2-1; 7 nucleotides line up with TRBD2. V lost 3 bases to trimming and J lost 12 bases; unmatched junction nucleotides: 20. The CDR3 extends over 17 amino acids. Germline V gene sequence: CDR1 KGHSH, CDR2 LQKENI. The CDR3 loop is CASSPLHRGGNSMGQFF. The DNA for the CDR3 is TGTGCCAGCTCACCGTTGCACCGGGGAGGGAATTCAATGGGGCAGTTCTTC.

Regarding this clonotype: Its ends do not fully match the called genes, so a read error is possible. This chain connects TRBV4-2 to TRBJ2-7, with no clear D. CDR1 and CDR2 (germline): LGHNA, YNFKEQ. The CDR3 contains 15 residues. The CDR3 DNA is TGTGCCAGCAGACAAGATAGGCCCAGCTCCTACGAGCAGTACTTC. Amino acid sequence: CASRQDRPSSYEQYF.